Listed below are T cell receptor beta chains from one sample, sequenced in a study of T cell responses to AZD1222 COVID-19 vaccine. Repertoires were generated with immunoSEQ multiplex PCR, while TCRdb's copy carries only in-frame clones and drops some. The repertoire holds some 140,000 clones, 80% to 95% seen once, with 2.8% in the top ten. The sample consisted of peripheral blood, taken on day 0 of AZD1222 vaccination. These receptors were taken from an adult in good health. Each CDR3 is given with its conserved first and last residue. Each record gives: J gene, V gene, clone size, D gene, CDR3 protein, CDR3 DNA. D genes are given only for firm matches. Clone size, where shown, is once, few, many, or a class for clones that have expanded.

J gene: TRBJ2-7
V gene: TRBV7-9
clone size: .
D gene: TRBD1
CDR3 protein: CASSLVEQGGREQYF
CDR3 DNA: TGTGCCAGCAGCTTAGTAGAACAGGGGGGACGGGAGCAGTACTTC

J gene: TRBJ2-7
V gene: TRBV4-1
clone size: few
D gene: .
CDR3 protein: CASSQEDGRYEQYF
CDR3 DNA: TGCGCCAGCAGCCAAGAGGATGGCCGCTACGAGCAGTACTTC

J gene: TRBJ2-1
V gene: TRBV7-2
clone size: .
D gene: .
CDR3 protein: CASSLAPGFNEQFF
CDR3 DNA: TGTGCCAGCAGCTTAGCTCCAGGGTTTAATGAGCAGTTCTTC

J gene: TRBJ1-5
V gene: TRBV5-1
clone size: .
D gene: TRBD1
CDR3 protein: CASSPTGENQPQHF
CDR3 DNA: TGCGCCAGCAGCCCTACAGGGGAAAATCAGCCCCAGCATTTT

J gene: TRBJ2-7
V gene: TRBV6-1
clone size: .
D gene: .
CDR3 protein: CASSEVRGREQYF
CDR3 DNA: TGTGCCAGCAGTGAAGTCAGGGGACGCGAGCAGTACTTC

J gene: TRBJ2-7
V gene: TRBV11-3
clone size: .
D gene: .
CDR3 protein: CASSSLKTYEQYF
CDR3 DNA: TGTGCCAGCAGCTCCCTCAAAACCTACGAGCAGTACTTC

J gene: TRBJ2-1
V gene: TRBV19
clone size: .
D gene: TRBD2
CDR3 protein: CASTLAGGFINEQFF
CDR3 DNA: TGTGCCAGTACCCTAGCGGGAGGGTTTATCAATGAGCAGTTCTTC

J gene: TRBJ2-7
V gene: TRBV27
clone size: .
D gene: TRBD1
CDR3 protein: CASSFGQVGYEQYF
CDR3 DNA: TGTGCCAGCAGTTTTGGACAGGTGGGCTACGAGCAGTACTTC

J gene: TRBJ1-2
V gene: TRBV12-3/TRBV12-4
clone size: .
D gene: .
CDR3 protein: CAIPRGVGYTF
CDR3 DNA: TGTGCCATACCGCGGGGTGTGGGCTACACCTTC

J gene: TRBJ1-6
V gene: TRBV27
clone size: .
D gene: TRBD1
CDR3 protein: CASSGQGAINSPLHF
CDR3 DNA: TGTGCCAGCAGCGGACAGGGGGCGATCAATTCACCCCTCCACTTT

J gene: TRBJ2-7
V gene: TRBV5-5
clone size: .
D gene: .
CDR3 protein: CASSGQTYEQYF
CDR3 DNA: TGTGCCAGCAGCGGACAGACCTACGAGCAGTACTTC

J gene: TRBJ1-3
V gene: TRBV18
clone size: .
D gene: .
CDR3 protein: CASSPETSSGNTIYF
CDR3 DNA: TGTGCCAGCTCACCAGAAACCTCCTCTGGAAACACCATATATTTT